This T cell receptor beta chain was retrieved from a study of blood T cell repertoires in COVID-19. Study-wide context: T cells, B-cell-depleted T cells, or PBMCs provided the cDNA or gDNA that served as material.

Individuals drawn from around 25 US areas were roughly 18 to 89 years old. Allocation to cohorts depended on clinical history reported by the participants. As handled by the study authors: Scientists estimated how many nucleated cells there were by amplifying reference gene primers. TCRdb's table, derived via immunoSEQ multiplex PCR, lists solely in-frame clones and lacks some. Clonal size and the V and J genes are those of that table, whereas D and trimming came from the DNA. The table shows some 300,000 clones, with about nine tenths occurring only once. Germline-derived CDR1 and CDR2 are SEHNR and FQNEAQ (reference sequence). The CDR3 is made up of 18 amino acids. V dropped 2 bases and J dropped 2; count of bases not matched to a gene: 11.

Sequencing input: PBMCs or T cells enriched from blood (not recorded which). This sequence was found in a woman between 50 and 59 years old who had been exposed to COVID-19. The chain recombines TRBV7-9 with TRBJ2-1; 8 bases align to TRBD2. CDR3 nucleotide sequence: TGTGCCAGCAGCTTATTGAGTCAGCGGGGGCCTACCTACAATGAGCAGTTCTTC. Translation gives CASSLLSQRGPTYNEQFF. The whole variable domain, filled in from reference TRBV7-9 and TRBJ2-1, reads DTGVSQNPRHKITKRGQNVTFRCDPISEHNRLYWYRQTLGQGPEFLTYFQNEAQLEKSRLLSDRFSAERPKGSFSTLEIQRTEQGDSAMYLCASSLLSQRGPTYNEQFFGPGTRLTVL.